The 25 T cell receptor beta chains reported below all come from one sample, sequenced in a study of shared clonotypes between healthy human individuals. Assay used: immunoSEQ multiplex PCR; TCRdb lists only in-frame clones, some missing. The sample gives 2 million to 2.5 million clones, approximately 93% of which show up once; about 0.41% is in the top ten. Input material: naive CD4+ T cells from PBMCs. Subset described: CD45RA+ positively selected. The receptors come from a man younger than 35 in good health. Some clones in this sample may be carry-over from other donors' samples.

The genes are TRBV30 and TRBJ1-3, with a weak D call TRBD1 (5 bases). This CDR3 is built from 12 residues. V lost 2 bases and J lost 4, with 6 bases in between. The germline V gene has CDR1 GTSNPN and CDR2 SVGIG (reference sequence). As DNA, the CDR3 is TGTGCCTGGAGTTACAGGGGAAACACCATATATTTT. It codes for CAWSYRGNTIYF. The full variable domain, with the rest looked up from reference TRBV30 and TRBJ1-3, is SQTIHQWPATLVQPVGSPLSLECTVEGTSNPNLYWYRQAAGRGLQLLFYSVGIGQISSEVPQNLSASRPQDRQFILSSKKLLLSDSGFYLCAWSYRGNTIYFGEGSWLTVV.

This rearrangement joins TRBV25-1 to TRBJ1-2; tentative D call: TRBD1 (6 bases). CDR1 is MGHDK, CDR2 SYGVNS, per germline. CDR3 size: 14 residues. The V and J ends lost 2 bases and 6 bases respectively, with 13 bases between them. CDR3 DNA sequence: TGTGCCAGCAGTGAACTAGAGCAGGGGAATGGCTACACCTTC. Protein: CASSELEQGNGYTF.

This chain connects TRBV7-2 to TRBJ1-2, with no clear D. This CDR3 has 16 amino acids. V was clipped by 7 bases and J by 5 bases, with 23 bases between them. Germline CDR1 SGHTA, CDR2 FQGNSA. Written as DNA, the CDR3 is TGTGCCAGCAACTCCCACCTGAGCGGGGTAGGGTATGGCTACACCTTC. Translating gives CASNSHLSGVGYGYTF.

This clone was counted once. The V call is TRBV5-4, the J call TRBJ1-6, with D unresolved. The V end lost 9 bases, the J end lost 0 bases, and 13 bases lay between the germline ends. The CDR3 runs to 15 residues. Germline lookup yields CDR1 SGHNT and CDR2 YYREEE (reference sequence). CDR3 amino acids: CATREESSYNSPLHF. Here the CDR3 DNA reads TGTGCCACTCGAGAGGAGAGCTCCTATAATTCACCCCTCCACTTT.

The gene calls are TRBV27 and TRBJ2-2; 7 nucleotides match TRBD1. The CDR3 has 16 amino acids. Germline-derived CDR1 and CDR2 are MNHEY and SMNVEV (reference sequence). Unmatched junction bases numbered 11, after V lost 6 bases and J lost 4 bases. The CDR3 DNA follows: TGTGCCAGCAGAACCCGGGACAACAGGGGCACCGGGGAGCTGTTTTTT. Translated, it gives CASRTRDNRGTGELFF.

A word on this clone: The sample has other DNA sequences that encode this CDR3 too. V is TRBV5-1 and J is TRBJ2-1; 12 nucleotides line up with TRBD2. The J segment lost 6 bases and the V segment lost 2 bases, leaving 3 bases of the junction unmatched. CDR1 and CDR2 from the germline V gene are SGHRS and YFSETQ. The CDR3 has 15 residues. The DNA of the CDR3 is TGCGCCAGCAGCTTACTAGCGGGAGGATCCAATGAGCAGTTCTTC. Translation: CASSLLAGGSNEQFF.

This rearrangement joins TRBV11-2 to TRBJ1-1; 7 positions match TRBD1. This CDR3 has 15 residues. The germline V gene encodes CDR1 SGHAT and CDR2 FQNNGV. After removal of 3 bases from V and 3 bases from J, the junction contained 7 bases not matched to a gene. CDR3 residues: CASSFQGGADTEAFF. CDR3 coding DNA: TGTGCCAGCAGCTTTCAAGGGGGCGCGGACACTGAAGCTTTCTTT.

This chain joins TRBV5-1 and TRBJ2-7; D tentatively reads TRBD1 or TRBD2 (5 bases each). Germline V lookup: CDR1 SGHRS, CDR2 YFSETQ. This CDR3 is built from 17 residues. Trimming left V 4 bases short and J 5 bases short, with 25 bases between. In nucleotides, the CDR3 is TGCGCCAGCAGCCAACCGACTTCAGGGTCAGGGAGTGACGAGCAGTACTTC. Its translation is CASSQPTSGSGSDEQYF. Variable domain in full (rest from reference TRBV5-1 and TRBJ2-7): KAGVTQTPRYLIKTRGQQVTLSCSPISGHRSVSWYQQTPGQGLQFLFEYFSETQRNKGNFPGRFSGRQFSNSRSEMNVSTLELGDSALYLCASSQPTSGSGSDEQYFGPGTRLTVT.

This chain connects TRBV2 to TRBJ1-2; weak D call: TRBD1 (5 bases). V shed 7 bases and J shed 1 base, with 10 bases lying between them. The CDR3 is 13 residues long. Germline assignment: CDR1 SNHLY and CDR2 FYNNEI. The chain's CDR3 is CASKGEGNYGYTF. The CDR3 nucleotides are TGTGCCAGCAAAGGGGAGGGTAACTATGGCTACACCTTC.

The chain combines TRBV5-6 with TRBJ1-2, with 7 bases aligning to TRBD1. Germline V gene lookup returns CDR1 SGHDT and CDR2 YYEEEE. The CDR3 is 15 residues long. The junction had 9 bases not matched to a gene; V was cut back by 3 bases and J by 4 bases. CDR3 nucleotides: TGTGCCAGCAGCTATCCGGGACAGACATCCTATGGCTACACCTTC. Translating it yields CASSYPGQTSYGYTF.

The genes are TRBV5-1 and TRBJ2-7; 7 bases match TRBD2. V shed 1 base and J 5 bases; nucleotides not matched to a gene: 9. Germline CDR1 and CDR2: SGHRS and YFSETQ. The CDR3 extends over 15 amino acids. CDR3 DNA: TGCGCCAGCAGCTTGTTGAGGGAGGGCCGCAACGAGCAGTACTTC. Residues: CASSLLREGRNEQYF.

J is TRBJ2-7 and V is TRBV5-1, with 12 bases that match TRBD2. There are 14 residues in the CDR3. The junction had 1 base not matched to a gene; V was cut back by 3 bases and J by 3 bases. The germline V gene has CDR1 SGHRS and CDR2 YFSETQ. CDR3 nucleotide sequence: TGCGCCAGCAGCTGGGGACTAGCGGGCTACGAGCAGTACTTC. Translation: CASSWGLAGYEQYF.

This sequence joins TRBV7-9 and TRBJ1-5; the D is unclear. CDR1 and CDR2 (germline): SEHNR, FQNEAQ (reference sequence). This CDR3 is built from 10 residues. Trimming removed 10 bases from V and 4 bases from J, with 5 bases in between. The CDR3 bases are TGTGCCACCCATAATCAGCCCCAGCATTTT. This codes for CATHNQPQHF.

The genes are TRBV6-5 and TRBJ2-7; 9 bases map to TRBD2. The germline CDR1 and CDR2 sequences are MNHEY and SVGAGI. This CDR3 has 14 amino acids. V gave up 6 bases and J gave up 5 bases; unmatched junction bases: 8. CDR3 region: CASRTGTSPHEQYF. The CDR3 DNA follows: TGTGCCAGCAGGACCGGGACTAGCCCTCACGAGCAGTACTTC.

This clone was seen a single time. The chain is built from TRBV30 and TRBJ2-6; perhaps TRBD2 as D (6 bases). Germline lookup yields CDR1 GTSNPN and CDR2 SVGIG (reference sequence). V dropped 8 bases and J dropped 2 bases, with 10 bases sitting between them. CDR3 length: 13 amino acids. CDR3 DNA: TGTGCCCGGAAGCGGGCTGGGGCCAACGTCCTGACTTTC. This sequence encodes CARKRAGANVLTF.

The chain uses TRBV9 and TRBJ1-4, with 7 bases fitting TRBD1. Germline-derived CDR1 and CDR2 are SGDLS and YYNGEE. The CDR3 totals 15 residues. V shed 5 bases, J shed 0 bases, and the junction held 4 bases outside the gene matches. The CDR3 here is CASSRDSATNEKLFF. The CDR3 DNA is TGTGCCAGCAGTCGGGACAGTGCAACTAATGAAAAACTGTTTTTT.

The chain couples TRBV5-1 to TRBJ2-7; no firm D call. Germline V gene sequence: CDR1 SGHRS, CDR2 YFSETQ. CDR3 length equals 14 residues. Trimming cost V 2 bases and J 3 bases, with 12 bases left between them. DNA for the CDR3: TGCGCCAGCAGCTTCGTGGGTCGTCTCTACGAGCAGTACTTC. Encoded protein: CASSFVGRLYEQYF.

The chain combines TRBV15 with TRBJ2-7; 7 nucleotides match TRBD2. The CDR3 runs to 15 residues. Germline V lookup: CDR1 LNHNV, CDR2 YYDKDF (reference sequence). Germline trimming cut 2 bases from V and 1 base from J; bases unmatched to any gene: 5. The CDR3 region is CATSRIAGFSYEQYF. The DNA for the CDR3 is TGTGCCACCAGCAGAATAGCGGGCTTTTCCTACGAGCAGTACTTC.

About this clone: The sample carries other DNA sequences with the same CDR3. The chain is built from TRBV18 and TRBJ2-2, with D unresolved. The germline V gene has CDR1 KGHSH and CDR2 LQKENI. V was cut by 4 bases and J by 1 base, with 1 base left in between. This CDR3 is 12 amino acids long. CDR3 sequence (DNA): TGTGCCAGCTCACGGAACACCGGGGAGCTGTTTTTT. Translation gives CASSRNTGELFF.

The rearrangement uses TRBV30 and TRBJ2-5; no definite D call. Germline V gene data show CDR1 as GTSNPN and CDR2 as SVGIG (reference sequence). The CDR3 contains 12 residues. Trimming pared 1 base from V and 3 bases from J, leaving 6 bases between. CDR3 amino acids: CAWSDLKETQYF. CDR3 DNA sequence: TGTGCCTGGAGTGACCTAAAAGAGACCCAGTACTTC.

To note about this clone: Different DNA sequences within this sample yield the same CDR3. The rearrangement links TRBV7-2 to TRBJ1-1, with a tentative D call TRBD1 (5 bases). The V gene's germline CDR1 is SGHTA and CDR2 FQGNSA. V dropped 0 bases and J dropped 1 base, with 6 bases sitting between them. This CDR3 spans 14 amino acids. CDR3 bases: TGTGCCAGCAGCTTAGCCGGGACGAACACTGAAGCTTTCTTT. It encodes CASSLAGTNTEAFF. Full variable domain (missing parts from reference TRBV7-2 and TRBJ1-1): GAGVSQSPSNKVTEKGKDVELRCDPISGHTALYWYRQSLGQGLEFLIYFQGNSAPDKSGLPSDRFSAERTGGSVSTLTIQRTQQEDSAVYLCASSLAGTNTEAFFGQGTRLTVV.

The chain has TRBV29-1 and TRBJ1-4; no firm D call. V was pared by 0 bases and J by 0 bases, with 5 bases between. CDR1 is SQVTM, CDR2 ANQGSEA, per germline. The length of the CDR3 is 14 residues. The DNA of the CDR3 is TGCAGCGTTGAAGATGGGCCAACTAATGAAAAACTGTTTTTT. Protein: CSVEDGPTNEKLFF.

V gene TRBV5-4 combines with J gene TRBJ2-1, with 13 bases identical to TRBD2. Germline lookup yields CDR1 SGHNT and CDR2 YYREEE (reference sequence). With 7 bases clipped from V and 9 bases from J, the junction kept 4 bases outside the gene matches. CDR3 size: 13 residues. CDR3 loop: CASRLAGGTEQFF. The CDR3 DNA reads TGTGCCAGCCGACTAGCGGGAGGTACTGAGCAGTTCTTC.

The chain employs TRBV9 and TRBJ2-1; 8 bases map to TRBD1. The germline V gene has CDR1 SGDLS and CDR2 YYNGEE. The length of the CDR3 is 16 residues. V was clipped by 4 bases and J by 6 bases; unmatched bases: 12. The DNA of the CDR3 is TGTGCCAGCAGCCGGCTATCGGACAGGGTGCCCAATGAGCAGTTCTTC. Translated, it gives CASSRLSDRVPNEQFF.

The chain joins TRBV28 to TRBJ1-2, with 8 bases lining up with TRBD1. CDR1 and CDR2 (germline): MDHEN, SYDVKM. The V gene end was trimmed by 6 bases and the J gene end by 4 bases; junction bases not matched to a gene: 10. The CDR3 has 15 amino acids. The CDR3 region is CASSASPGGSYGYTF. CDR3 in DNA: TGTGCCAGCAGCGCGTCGCCAGGGGGCTCCTATGGCTACACCTTC.